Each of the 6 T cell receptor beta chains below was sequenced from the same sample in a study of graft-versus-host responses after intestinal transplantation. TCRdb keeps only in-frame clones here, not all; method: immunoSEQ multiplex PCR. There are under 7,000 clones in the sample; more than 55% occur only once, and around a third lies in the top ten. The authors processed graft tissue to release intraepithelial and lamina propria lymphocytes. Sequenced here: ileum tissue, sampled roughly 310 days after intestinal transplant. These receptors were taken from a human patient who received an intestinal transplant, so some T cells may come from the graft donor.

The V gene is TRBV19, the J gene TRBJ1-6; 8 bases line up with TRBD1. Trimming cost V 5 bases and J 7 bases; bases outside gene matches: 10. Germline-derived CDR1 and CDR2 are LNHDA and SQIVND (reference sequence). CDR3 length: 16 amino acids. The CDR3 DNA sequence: TGTGCCAGTAGTCCGCGGACAGGGAATCGAAATTCACCCCTCCACTTT. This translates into CASSPRTGNRNSPLHF.

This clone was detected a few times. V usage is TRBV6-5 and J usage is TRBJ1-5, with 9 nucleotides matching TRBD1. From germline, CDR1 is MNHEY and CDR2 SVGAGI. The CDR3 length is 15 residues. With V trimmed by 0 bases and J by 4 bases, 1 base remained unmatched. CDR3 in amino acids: CASSYSGQGNQPQHF. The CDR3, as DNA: TGTGCCAGCAGTTACTCCGGACAGGGGAATCAGCCCCAGCATTTT.

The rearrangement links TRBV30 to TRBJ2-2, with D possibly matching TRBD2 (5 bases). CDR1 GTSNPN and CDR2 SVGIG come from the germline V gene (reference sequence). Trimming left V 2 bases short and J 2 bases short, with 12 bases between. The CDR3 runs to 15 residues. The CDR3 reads CAWSPGGFNTGELFF. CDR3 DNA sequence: TGTGCCTGGAGTCCTGGCGGGTTCAACACCGGGGAGCTGTTTTTT.

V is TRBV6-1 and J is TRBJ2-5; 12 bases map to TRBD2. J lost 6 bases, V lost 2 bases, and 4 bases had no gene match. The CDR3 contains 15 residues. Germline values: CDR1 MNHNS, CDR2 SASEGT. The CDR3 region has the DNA TGTGCCAGCAGTGAACTAGCGGGAGGGCCACAGACCCAGTACTTC. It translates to CASSELAGGPQTQYF.

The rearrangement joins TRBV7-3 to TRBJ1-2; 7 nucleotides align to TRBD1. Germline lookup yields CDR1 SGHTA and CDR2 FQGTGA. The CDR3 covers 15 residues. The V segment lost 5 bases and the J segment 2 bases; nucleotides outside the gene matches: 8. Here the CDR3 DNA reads TGTGCCAGCAGCCTAGACAGGGCTGGGAACTATGGCTACACCTTC. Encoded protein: CASSLDRAGNYGYTF. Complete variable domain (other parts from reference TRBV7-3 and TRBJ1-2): GAGVSQTPSNKVTEKGKYVELRCDPISGHTALYWYRQSLGQGPEFLIYFQGTGAADDSGLPNDRFFAVRPEGSVSTLKIQRTERGDSAVYLCASSLDRAGNYGYTFGSGTRLTVV.

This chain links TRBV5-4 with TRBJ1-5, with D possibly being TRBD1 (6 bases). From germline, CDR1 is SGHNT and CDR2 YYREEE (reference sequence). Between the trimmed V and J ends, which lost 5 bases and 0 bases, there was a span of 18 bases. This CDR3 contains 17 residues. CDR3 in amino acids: CASRDEQGSYSNQPQHF. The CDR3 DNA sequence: TGTGCCAGCAGGGATGAACAGGGCTCCTATAGCAATCAGCCCCAGCATTTT.